This TCR beta chain was recovered during a study of identical twins (dated by TCRdb to the mid-2010s). With respect to the entire study: TCR alpha and beta repertoires from monozygotic twins, unrelated adults of various ages and cord blood were deep-sequenced to test whether fetal clonotypes persist. To rule out contamination, replicate twin experiments were performed at different times with different library preparation protocols.

Broad study findings and their caveats: Abundant cord blood beta clonotypes had fewer insertions, young adult naive repertoires showed a similar but weaker trend, and memory repertoires showed no such trend. Compared with coincidental sharing between unrelated individuals, out-of-frame TCR alpha sequences shared between twins showed an excess of sequences with low generation probability. A weaker excess of twin sharing was found in beta out-of-frame sequences because the signal-to-noise ratio was lowered by fewer shared sequences. In monozygotic twins, out-of-frame TCR alpha sharing was systematically underestimated by recombination models, although the models agreed with sharing between unrelated individuals. Zero-insertion analyses could be partly confounded by invariant T cells such as MAIT and iNKT, although diverse VJ usage argued against such confounding for most clonotypes. Because the same donors could not be followed over many years, the conclusions depended on cross-sectional statistical analysis.

Only healthy Caucasian donors were included. The twin cohort consisted of three pairs of female monozygotic twins, all aged 18 to 29 years. Peripheral blood mononuclear cells were used as the source from which RNA for TCR libraries was isolated. Library construction relied on 5' RACE. TCRdb lists the instrument as Illumina HiSeq 2000. A universal primer binding site was introduced by template switching, and a unique molecular identifier was present in the final cDNA, enabling accurate counting of TCR cDNA molecules. Specific primers in the conserved constant-segment region were used to synthesize first-strand cDNA for TCR alpha and beta chains. Each cDNA library was double barcoded, with a SMART-Mk sample barcode plus Illumina barcodes, to control for contamination. TruSeq adapter sequences and Illumina sample barcodes were added in two successive PCR steps. TCR alpha and beta cDNA libraries were sequenced on the Illumina HiSeq platform with custom primers. As for how the authors treated the data: Raw reads were processed with MiGEC to extract unique molecular identifiers, and MiXCR was used to determine CDR3 positions. For each individual, recombination models were inferred using an EM algorithm with the repgenHMM and IGoR tools. The analysis of shared clonotypes was done with the tcR package in R, with sharing normalized by the product of cloneset sizes. To study raw recombination without the effects of thymic and clonal selection, out-of-frame nonproductive sequences were analyzed. TCRdb reworked the public reads: Q25 trimming with fastp, MiXCR clone assembly, productive beta chains retained. Merged by CDR3 protein, the rows form single entries marked with the most common genes and DNA. The V and J calls shown here were made by TCRdb, not taken from the authors' results. The sample table holds hundreds of thousands of distinct CDR3 sequences, of which roughly 7.1% were seen once. In total, the top ten clones hold 1.6% of the sample.

On this clonotype: It has no known antigen specificity. Base qualities are not provided; no much larger clone lies one nucleotide away.

In the germline V gene, CDR1 corresponds to SGDLS and CDR2 to YYNGEE. From the cysteine up to the phenylalanine, the CDR3 has a length of 16 residues. Only CDR3 DNA is held: 48 bases, read in frame from base 1. Trimming at the junction amounts to 3 bases on V and 2 bases on J, and the germline ends lie 17 bases apart. These data were also filed under a second study, of yellow fever vaccine responses in identical twins. As that second paper reports: According to the authors, the vaccine-induced T cell response in identical twins seemed to be partly convergent and partly specific to each individual. In the study, vaccine-responding T cell clones were precisely tracked in identical twins.

This TCR was sampled from a woman between 18 and 29 years old in good health. Rearrangement joined TRBV9 to TRBJ2-5; the D gene is possibly TRBD2, with 5 bases matching. Sequencing was carried out using PBMCs. For the CDR3, the sequence is CASSAPRGGSQETQYF. The sequenced DNA is TGTGCCAGCAGCGCTCCCCGTGGAGGAAGTCAAGAGACCCAGTACTTC.